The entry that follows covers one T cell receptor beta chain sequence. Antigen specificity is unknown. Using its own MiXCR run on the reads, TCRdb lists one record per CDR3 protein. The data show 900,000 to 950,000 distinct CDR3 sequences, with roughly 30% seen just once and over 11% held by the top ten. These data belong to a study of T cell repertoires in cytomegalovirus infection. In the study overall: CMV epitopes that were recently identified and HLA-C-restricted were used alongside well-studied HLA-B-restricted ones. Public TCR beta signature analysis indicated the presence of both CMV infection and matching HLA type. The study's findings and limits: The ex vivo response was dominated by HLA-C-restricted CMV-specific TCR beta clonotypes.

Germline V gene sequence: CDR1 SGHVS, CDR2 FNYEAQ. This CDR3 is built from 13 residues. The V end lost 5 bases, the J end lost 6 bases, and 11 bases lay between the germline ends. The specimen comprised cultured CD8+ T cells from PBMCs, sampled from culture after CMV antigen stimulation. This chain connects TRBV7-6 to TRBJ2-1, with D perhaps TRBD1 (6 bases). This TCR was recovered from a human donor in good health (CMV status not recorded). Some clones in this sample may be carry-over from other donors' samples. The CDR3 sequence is CASSARGGNEQFF. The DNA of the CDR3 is TGTGCCAGCAGCGCCCGAGGGGGCAATGAGCAGTTCTTC. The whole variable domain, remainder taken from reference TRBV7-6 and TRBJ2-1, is GAGVSQSPRYKVTKRGQDVALRCDPISGHVSLYWYRQALGQGPEFLTYFNYEAQQDKSGLPNDRFSAERPEGSISTLTIQRTEQRDSAMYRCASSARGGNEQFFGPGTRLTVL.